A single sample is the source of the 28 T cell receptor beta chains below, sequenced in a study of blood T cell repertoires in COVID-19. Here immunoSEQ multiplex PCR was the method, and the copy in TCRdb shows in-frame clones only, minus some. The sample has fewer than 350,000 clones, around 87% seen once. The material sequenced was peripheral blood. Receptors were obtained from a woman in her forties or fifties who had recovered from COVID-19.

The rearrangement uses TRBV20-1 and TRBJ2-5; D ambiguous. The V end lost 8 bases, the J end lost 1 base, and 8 bases lay between the germline ends. The CDR3 is 11 residues long. The germline V gene has CDR1 DFQATT and CDR2 SNEGSKA (reference sequence). The CDR3 DNA sequence: TGCAGTATTCAGATCCAAGAGACCCAGTACTTC. It is translated as CSIQIQETQYF.

The rearrangement links TRBV5-1 to TRBJ2-3, with 7 bases that match TRBD1. CDR3 length: 15 amino acids. V was pared by 4 bases and J by 2 bases, with 7 bases of the junction left unmatched. The V gene's germline CDR1 is SGHRS and CDR2 YFSETQ. CDR3 bases: TGCGCCAGCAGCAGACGGGACAGCAACACAGATACGCAGTATTTT. This translates into CASSRRDSNTDTQYF.

The chain joins TRBV9 to TRBJ1-2; TRBD1 agrees at 9 bases. J lost 5 bases, V lost 3 bases, and 8 bases had no gene match. Germline CDR1 and CDR2: SGDLS and YYNGEE. This CDR3 has 15 amino acids. CDR3 DNA sequence: TGTGCCAGCAGCGCTACGGGACAGGGTTTGTATGGCTACACCTTC. Protein product: CASSATGQGLYGYTF.

This chain links TRBV27 with TRBJ1-6; 10 bases align to TRBD1. The CDR3 consists of 17 residues. Germline-derived CDR1 and CDR2 are MNHEY and SMNVEV (reference sequence). The ends lost 6 bases at V and 6 bases at J; junction bases unmatched: 11. The CDR3 loop is CASSLGRQGALNSPLHF. The CDR3 coding sequence is TGTGCCAGCAGCCTGGGCCGACAGGGGGCCCTTAATTCACCCCTCCACTTT.

The rearrangement links TRBV5-5 to TRBJ2-2; 7 nucleotides line up with TRBD2. From germline, CDR1 is SGHKS and CDR2 YYEKEE (reference sequence). Germline trimming cut 0 bases from V and 4 bases from J; bases unmatched to any gene: 3. The CDR3 runs 15 residues. CDR3 in amino acids: CASSLGTGGTGELFF. The CDR3 DNA reads as TGTGCCAGCAGCTTGGGGACGGGGGGCACCGGGGAGCTGTTTTTT.

The V and J genes are TRBV30 and TRBJ1-2; D perhaps matches TRBD1 (5 bases). Germline-derived CDR1 and CDR2 are GTSNPN and SVGIG (reference sequence). V lost 0 bases, J lost 8 bases, and 10 bases lay in between. The CDR3 totals 12 residues. The CDR3 loop reads CAWSVQGIGYTF. The CDR3 DNA follows: TGTGCCTGGAGTGTTCAGGGAATCGGCTACACCTTC.

This chain links TRBV6-6 with TRBJ1-1; possibly TRBD1 for D (5 bases). The germline V gene encodes CDR1 MNHNY and CDR2 SVGAGI (reference sequence). V gave up 0 bases and J gave up 2 bases, with 10 bases separating them. This CDR3 spans 15 amino acids. The CDR3 loop is CASSYSMGTNTEAFF. CDR3 nucleotides: TGTGCCAGCAGTTACTCGATGGGGACTAACACTGAAGCTTTCTTT.

The rearrangement links TRBV5-4 to TRBJ1-2; TRBD1 agrees at 7 bases. Germline CDR1 reads SGHNT; CDR2 reads YYREEE (reference sequence). The CDR3 has 15 residues. V shed 4 bases, J shed 4 bases, and the junction held 10 bases outside the gene matches. The CDR3 coding sequence is TGTGCCAGCAGCGCCGGGACAGTAAGAGGCTATGGCTACACCTTC. The encoded protein is CASSAGTVRGYGYTF.

The V gene is TRBV11-3, the J gene TRBJ2-7; tentative D call: TRBD1 (5 bases). Trimming stripped 1 base from V and 3 bases from J, with 7 bases between. CDR1 SGHNT and CDR2 YENEEA come from the germline V gene. The CDR3 spans 13 residues. The chain's CDR3 is CASSLARDYEQYF. In nucleotides, the CDR3 is TGTGCCAGCAGCTTAGCCAGGGACTACGAGCAGTACTTC.

The rearrangement joins TRBV5-1 to TRBJ1-5, with a weak D call TRBD1 (6 bases). V dropped 4 bases and J dropped 7 bases, with 18 bases sitting between them. Germline V lookup: CDR1 SGHRS, CDR2 YFSETQ. CDR3 length: 15 residues. CDR3 nucleotides: TGCGCCAGCAGCCCGGATGGACAGAACGGACAGCCCCAGCATTTT. Its protein is CASSPDGQNGQPQHF.

The CDR3 loop reads CASSDFSPRGYEQYF. In nucleotides, the CDR3 is TGTGCCAGCTCCGACTTTTCCCCTCGGGGCTACGAGCAGTACTTC. The chain joins TRBV6-6 to TRBJ2-7; possibly TRBD2 for D (5 bases). Trimming stripped 8 bases from V and 3 bases from J, with 20 bases between. The CDR3 sequence is 15 residues long. CDR1 and CDR2 from the germline V gene are MNHNY and SVGAGI (reference sequence).

The chain has TRBV3-1 (or the pseudogene TRBV3-2) and TRBJ1-2; D gene unclear. This CDR3 has 12 residues. V lost 6 bases and J 3 bases, leaving 8 bases between the germline ends. The V gene's germline CDR1 is LGHDT and CDR2 YNNKEL (reference sequence). In DNA, the CDR3 is TGTGCCAGCAGGGGAGACGACTATGGCTACACCTTC. It encodes CASRGDDYGYTF.

The gene calls are TRBV28 and TRBJ1-5, with D uncertain. Germline V CDR1 and CDR2: MDHEN, SYDVKM. Trimming removed 6 bases at V and 4 bases at J, with 13 bases between. This CDR3 has 14 amino acids. This CDR3 reads CASSPPLKNQPQHF. The CDR3 DNA reads TGTGCCAGCAGCCCCCCCTTAAAAAATCAGCCCCAGCATTTT.

The chain has TRBV7-9 and TRBJ2-5, with D perhaps matching TRBD2 (6 bases). Germline loops: CDR1 SEHNR, CDR2 FQNEAQ (reference sequence). V was shortened by 5 bases and J by 0 bases, with 16 bases between the two germline ends. The CDR3 extends over 16 amino acids. The CDR3 DNA sequence: TGTGCCAGCAGCCCCACGCGGGGCCAGTACCAAGAGACCCAGTACTTC. This sequence encodes CASSPTRGQYQETQYF.

CDR3 nucleotides: TGTGCCAGCAGCTTAATTGCAGGGGATGGCTACACCTTC. This sequence encodes CASSLIAGDGYTF. The V and J genes are TRBV7-2 and TRBJ1-2; a possible D gene is TRBD1 (6 bases). Trimming took off 2 bases at V and 6 bases at J, with 10 bases between the two ends. Germline values: CDR1 SGHTA, CDR2 FQGNSA. CDR3 length: 13 amino acids.

This clone was detected only a few times. The rearrangement joins TRBV4-1 to TRBJ2-1; weak D call: TRBD2 (6 bases). With 3 bases removed from V and 7 bases from J, the gap between germline ends came to 13 bases. Germline V gene lookup returns CDR1 MGHRA and CDR2 YSYEKL. The CDR3 length is 14 residues. CDR3 DNA: TGCGCCAGCAGCCAGGAGGGGAATTGGAATGAGCAGTTCTTC. The encoded protein is CASSQEGNWNEQFF.

Written as DNA, the CDR3 is TGTGCCAGCAGCTCCGGACTAGCGGATTACGAGCAGTACTTC. This codes for CASSSGLADYEQYF. The rearrangement joins TRBV5-6 to TRBJ2-7; 10 positions match TRBD2. From germline, CDR1 is SGHDT and CDR2 YYEEEE. The CDR3 sequence is 14 residues long. V was clipped by 3 bases and J by 4 bases; unmatched bases: 4.

This chain uses TRBV7-2 with TRBJ2-7; a possible D gene is TRBD2 (6 bases). Germline CDR1 reads SGHTA; CDR2 reads FQGNSA. The ends were cut back, 5 bases at V and 0 bases at J, with 14 bases in the middle. This CDR3 has 15 amino acids. The CDR3 DNA reads TGTGCCAGCAGCCCACGACTAGGCAACTCCTACGAGCAGTACTTC. Protein sequence: CASSPRLGNSYEQYF.

The chain carries TRBV6-5 and TRBJ1-2; 11 nucleotides match TRBD1. Germline-derived CDR1 and CDR2 are MNHEY and SVGAGI. The CDR3 consists of 15 residues. V shed 1 base and J 5 bases; nucleotides not matched to a gene: 3. Here the CDR3 reads CASSYYGQGAYGYTF. The CDR3 nucleotides are TGTGCCAGCAGTTACTACGGACAGGGGGCTTATGGCTACACCTTC.

This chain connects TRBV28 to TRBJ1-1; 9 bases map to TRBD1. The germline CDR1 and CDR2 sequences are MDHEN and SYDVKM. V lost 5 bases, J lost 5 bases, and 9 bases stayed unmatched. The CDR3 has 15 residues. The chain's CDR3 is CASSAVPGQGTEAFF. The CDR3 DNA sequence: TGTGCCAGCAGTGCCGTCCCGGGACAGGGAACTGAAGCTTTCTTT.

J is TRBJ2-1 and V is TRBV29-1; 8 bases line up with TRBD2. Germline V lookup: CDR1 SQVTM, CDR2 ANQGSEA. Trimming removed 3 bases from V and 5 bases from J; junction bases left unmatched: 6. The CDR3 is 14 amino acids. CDR3 nucleotide sequence: TGCAGCGTTGATACGGCGGGAGGCAACAATGAGCAGTTCTTC. Translated, it gives CSVDTAGGNNEQFF.

In regard to this clone: This sample includes further DNA sequences coding for the same CDR3. The V and J genes are TRBV9 and TRBJ1-1; D is unresolved. Trimming shortened V by 0 bases and J by 0 bases, and 3 bases separated the two germline ends. CDR1 is SGDLS, CDR2 YYNGEE, per germline. The CDR3 is 13 residues long. CDR3 coding DNA: TGTGCCAGCAGCGTAGCTCTGAACACTGAAGCTTTCTTT. It codes for CASSVALNTEAFF.

As regards this clone: At one end the junction does not follow the germline gene, possibly because of a read error. This sequence joins TRBV18 and TRBJ2-1; TRBD2 is a possible D gene (5 bases). CDR3 length: 14 residues. Germline assignment: CDR1 KGHSH and CDR2 LQKENI. The CDR3 sequence: CASSPSGYHNEHIF. In nucleotides, the CDR3 is TGTGCCAGCTCACCATCGGGATACCACAATGAGCACATCTTC.

V usage is TRBV30 and J usage is TRBJ1-5; 9 bases are shared with TRBD1. Trimming took 1 base from V and 7 from J; bases not matched to a gene: 5. Germline-derived CDR1 and CDR2 are GTSNPN and SVGIG (reference sequence). This CDR3 spans 14 amino acids. This CDR3 reads CAWSAGQGFQPQHF. DNA for the CDR3: TGTGCCTGGAGTGCGGGACAGGGTTTCCAGCCCCAGCATTTT.

This clone was counted between two and nine times. CDR3 in amino acids: CSVDRFPEAFF. The CDR3 DNA sequence: TGCAGCGTTGACCGGTTCCCTGAAGCTTTCTTT. This chain uses TRBV29-1 with TRBJ1-1, with D hard to call. Germline CDR1 SQVTM, CDR2 ANQGSEA. V was clipped by 3 bases and J by 6 bases, with 8 bases between them. The CDR3 extends over 11 amino acids.

The J gene is TRBJ1-4, the V gene TRBV3-1 (or the pseudogene TRBV3-2); D not resolved. This CDR3 region has 14 residues. Germline CDR1 LGHDT, CDR2 YNNKEL (reference sequence). Deletions cut 4 bases from V and 7 bases from J, with 13 bases between. The CDR3 here is CASSLRRWSEKLFF. The CDR3 coding sequence is TGTGCCAGCAGCCTGCGACGATGGAGTGAAAAACTGTTTTTT.

The chain is built from TRBV4-2 and TRBJ2-7; D is undetermined. This CDR3 spans 15 amino acids. The V gene lost 2 bases and the J gene lost 2 bases, with 13 bases spanning the gap. CDR1 is LGHNA, CDR2 YNFKEQ, per germline. In DNA form, the CDR3 reads TGTGCCAGCAGCCAATCGGCTAGTGCAACCTACGAGCAGTACTTC. It encodes CASSQSASATYEQYF.

This sequence joins TRBV23-1 and TRBJ2-7, with 7 bases identical to TRBD1. TRBV23-1 is an open reading frame, and its role is uncertain. The CDR3 extends over 16 amino acids. V was clipped by 5 bases and J by 4 bases; unmatched bases: 14. CDR3 loop: CASSTGLGGRIYEQYF. CDR3 sequence (DNA): TGCGCCAGCAGTACCGGGTTAGGGGGCAGGATTTACGAGCAGTACTTC.